One and the same sample provided the 32 T cell receptor beta chains below, sequenced in a study of OX40 agonist ivuxolimab in advanced cancers. Sequencing was performed with immunoSEQ multiplex PCR; in TCRdb, only in-frame clones are kept and a portion is missing. The table lists tens of thousands of clones, around 87% of them singletons, with approximately 1.3% in the top ten. Specimen: CD4+ or CD8+ T cells sorted from blood, collected in a trial of the OX40 agonist ivuxolimab. All receptors derive from an adult with an advanced solid tumor such as melanoma, head and neck, liver or kidney cancer.

The rearrangement links TRBV2 to TRBJ1-4; D not resolved. This CDR3 comprises 14 residues. CDR1 is SNHLY and CDR2 is FYNNEI in the germline V gene. Deletions cut 3 bases from V and 10 bases from J, with 15 bases between. The CDR3 sequence: CASSEAMTFGKLFF. For the CDR3, the DNA is TGTGCCAGCAGTGAGGCGATGACCTTTGGAAAACTGTTTTTT.

The chain links TRBV7-9 to TRBJ2-2; a possible D gene is TRBD2 (6 bases). This CDR3 contains 13 residues. Germline lookup yields CDR1 SEHNR and CDR2 FQNEAQ (reference sequence). Trimming stripped 4 bases from V and 7 bases from J, with 10 bases between. CDR3 amino acids: CASSSDYLGELFF. In nucleotides, the CDR3 is TGTGCCAGCAGCTCGGACTACCTCGGGGAGCTGTTTTTT.

CDR3 nucleotides: TGTGCCAGCAGTTTAGGCGGGAGAAGGGGCAATGAGCAGTTCTTC. This codes for CASSLGGRRGNEQFF. The chain employs TRBV27 and TRBJ2-1; 7 nucleotides agree with TRBD2. The J segment lost 6 bases and the V segment lost 2 bases, leaving 7 bases of the junction unmatched. CDR1 and CDR2 (germline): MNHEY, SMNVEV (reference sequence). The CDR3 covers 15 residues.

The rearrangement links TRBV5-8 to TRBJ2-7; 9 bases match TRBD2. With V trimmed by 4 bases and J by 6 bases, 11 bases remained unmatched. This CDR3 is 15 amino acids long. Per the germline V gene, CDR1 is SGHTS and CDR2 is YDEGEE. The CDR3 bases are TGTGCCAGCAGCGCCTTAGCGGGAGTGGTTTTCGAGCAGTACTTC. Amino acid sequence: CASSALAGVVFEQYF.

V and J are TRBV19 and TRBJ2-2; 7 bases are a match to TRBD2. The CDR3 spans 14 residues. Trimming at V came to 6 bases and at J to 4 bases, leaving 5 bases not matched to a gene. Germline V gene lookup returns CDR1 LNHDA and CDR2 SQIVND (reference sequence). The CDR3, as DNA: TGTGCCAGTAGCCCCCGCGGGGGCACCGGGGAGCTGTTTTTT. It codes for CASSPRGGTGELFF. Filled out from reference TRBV19 and TRBJ2-2, the complete variable domain reads DGGITQSPKYLFRKEGQNVTLSCEQNLNHDAMYWYRQDPGQGLRLIYYSQIVNDFQKGDIAEGYSVSREKKESFPLTVTSAQKNPTAFYLCASSPRGGTGELFFGEGSRLTVL.

The chain combines TRBV5-4 with TRBJ1-1, with unresolved D. Germline assignment: CDR1 SGHNT and CDR2 YYREEE (reference sequence). This CDR3 spans 12 amino acids. Trimming took off 4 bases at V and 9 bases at J, with 13 bases between the two ends. CDR3 bases: TGTGCCAGCAGCATATCGACTGAGAAAGCTTTCTTT. This translates into CASSISTEKAFF.

The genes are TRBV23-1 and TRBJ1-5; D perhaps matches TRBD1 (6 bases). TRBV23-1 is assigned to the ORF class and has an uncertain function. Trimming shortened V by 6 bases and J by 7 bases, and 19 bases separated the two germline ends. The CDR3 is 15 residues long. CDR3 sequence: CASRLGGAGEQPQHF. The CDR3 coding sequence is TGCGCCAGCAGACTGGGGGGAGCAGGGGAACAGCCCCAGCATTTT.

The genes are TRBV27 and TRBJ2-7; 11 bases match TRBD2. This CDR3 has 15 residues. The junction had 12 bases not matched to a gene; V was cut back by 8 bases and J by 6 bases. Germline CDR1 is MNHEY and CDR2 is SMNVEV (reference sequence). The CDR3 spells CASRVRLAGGREQYF. Here the CDR3 DNA reads TGTGCCAGCCGGGTCCGGCTAGCGGGAGGTCGCGAGCAGTACTTC.

V gene TRBV29-1 combines with J gene TRBJ1-1; 7 nucleotides match TRBD1. J was trimmed by 5 bases and V by 7 bases; bases with no gene match: 10. The CDR3 spans 13 residues. CDR1 is SQVTM, CDR2 ANQGSEA, per germline. Written as DNA, the CDR3 is TGCAGCGCCCCAGGGGGGAGGCGAACTGAAGCTTTCTTT. This codes for CSAPGGRRTEAFF.

The chain is built from TRBV19 and TRBJ2-3; 11 bases agree with TRBD2. Germline trimming cut 2 bases from V and 3 bases from J; bases unmatched to any gene: 1. This CDR3 spans 15 amino acids. Germline lookup yields CDR1 LNHDA and CDR2 SQIVND (reference sequence). CDR3 DNA sequence: TGTGCCAGTAGTATATTAGCGGGAGGGACAGATACGCAGTATTTT. Amino acids: CASSILAGGTDTQYF.

The V gene is TRBV10-3, the J gene TRBJ2-7, with D unresolved. Germline V lookup: CDR1 ENHRY, CDR2 SYGVKD. The CDR3 consists of 15 residues. Trimming removed 2 bases from V and 3 bases from J, with 14 bases in between. CDR3 nucleotides: TGTGCCATCAGTGAGGACGCTGGCGGCTACTACGAGCAGTACTTC. Encoded protein: CAISEDAGGYYEQYF.

The table lists this clone with a count of one. The chain links TRBV5-1 to TRBJ2-1, with 9 bases identical to TRBD2. Trimming at V came to 0 bases and at J to 10 bases, leaving 8 bases not matched to a gene. Looked up from germline, CDR1 is SGHRS and CDR2 is YFSETQ. CDR3 length equals 15 residues. In nucleotides, the CDR3 is TGCGCCAGCAGCTTGGAGGTTAGCGGGAGTCGAGAGCAGTTCTTC. Translating it yields CASSLEVSGSREQFF.

This chain links TRBV11-2 with TRBJ2-5, with 7 bases lining up with TRBD2. V shed 1 base and J 3 bases; nucleotides not matched to a gene: 2. The CDR3 sequence is 14 residues long. CDR1 is SGHAT and CDR2 is FQNNGV in the germline V gene. The CDR3 sequence is CASSLGAGEETQYF. The CDR3 bases are TGTGCCAGCAGCTTAGGGGCGGGAGAAGAGACCCAGTACTTC.

This rearrangement joins TRBV6-5 to TRBJ1-2, with TRBD1 identical over 8 bases. Germline CDR1 is MNHEY and CDR2 is SVGAGI. CDR3 size: 13 residues. With 8 bases clipped from V and 4 bases from J, the junction kept 6 bases outside the gene matches. The CDR3 region has the DNA TGTGCCAGCTACGGACAGGGATTCTATGGCTACACCTTC. Its translation is CASYGQGFYGYTF.

The chain recombines TRBV9 with TRBJ2-7; D is possibly TRBD2 (6 bases). There are 14 residues in the CDR3. V was clipped by 0 bases and J by 3 bases, with 10 bases between them. Germline values: CDR1 SGDLS, CDR2 YYNGEE. DNA of the CDR3: TGTGCCAGCAGCGTAGGGCAGGGAGGCTACGAGCAGTACTTC. It specifies CASSVGQGGYEQYF.

This clone occurred once. The chain recombines TRBV6-6 with TRBJ2-3, with D uncertain. This CDR3 is 11 amino acids long. The germline CDR1 and CDR2 sequences are MNHNY and SVGAGI (reference sequence). The V end was cut by 5 bases, the J end by 9 bases, with 9 bases between. CDR3 residues: CASSPLRTQYF. CDR3 DNA: TGTGCCAGCAGTCCATTAAGGACGCAGTATTTT.

V usage is TRBV7-2 and J usage is TRBJ2-1; TRBD2 aligns across 14 bases. Unmatched junction bases numbered 9, after V lost 5 bases and J lost 0 bases. Germline V gene sequence: CDR1 SGHTA, CDR2 FQGNSA. CDR3 length: 19 amino acids. This CDR3 is CASSQGLAGVESSYNEQFF. The DNA for the CDR3 is TGTGCCAGCAGCCAGGGACTAGCGGGAGTAGAAAGCTCCTACAATGAGCAGTTCTTC.

The genes are TRBV7-3 and TRBJ2-4; 8 bases match TRBD1. Germline CDR1 SGHTA, CDR2 FQGTGA. The V and J ends lost 4 bases and 7 bases, in that order; junction bases with no gene match: 9. The CDR3 consists of 15 residues. CDR3 in amino acids: CASSYETGVKNIQYF. The CDR3 bases are TGTGCCAGCAGCTACGAGACAGGGGTGAAGAACATTCAGTACTTC.

The chain carries TRBV5-1 and TRBJ1-2; D not resolved. Deletions cut 2 bases from V and 4 bases from J, with 12 bases between. The CDR3 loop spans 14 amino acids. Germline-derived CDR1 and CDR2 are SGHRS and YFSETQ. CDR3 nucleotides: TGCGCCAGCAGCTTTGGCAGTGAGAGCTATGGCTACACCTTC. This codes for CASSFGSESYGYTF. Looking up the rest from reference TRBV5-1 and TRBJ1-2 gives the full variable domain: KAGVTQTPRYLIKTRGQQVTLSCSPISGHRSVSWYQQTPGQGLQFLFEYFSETQRNKGNFPGRFSGRQFSNSRSEMNVSTLELGDSALYLCASSFGSESYGYTFGSGTRLTVV.

The chain recombines TRBV29-1 with TRBJ2-3, with D unresolved. The germline V gene has CDR1 SQVTM and CDR2 ANQGSEA. The length of the CDR3 is 14 residues. The ends were cut back, 4 bases at V and 1 base at J, with 12 bases in the middle. CDR3 DNA: TGCAGCGTTGCTCTCGAGGTTGGCACAGATACGCAGTATTTT. Its protein product is CSVALEVGTDTQYF.

V and J are TRBV5-1 and TRBJ2-1; D is uncertain. Germline assignment: CDR1 SGHRS and CDR2 YFSETQ. The CDR3 contains 16 residues. The V and J ends lost 0 bases and 0 bases respectively, with 10 bases between them. The CDR3 is CASSLEASSSYNEQFF. The CDR3 coding sequence is TGCGCCAGCAGCTTGGAGGCCAGCAGCTCCTACAATGAGCAGTTCTTC.

The chain is built from TRBV14 and TRBJ2-1; 8 bases are a match to TRBD2. Unmatched junction bases numbered 10, after V lost 4 bases and J lost 8 bases. Germline CDR1 reads SGHDN; CDR2 reads FVKESK. CDR3 length equals 15 residues. The CDR3 DNA reads TGTGCCAGCAGCCCCCAAGGGACTAGGGGCCATGAGCAGTTCTTC. Translating gives CASSPQGTRGHEQFF.

The chain employs TRBV23-1 and TRBJ1-4; D unresolved. TRBV23-1 is assigned to the ORF class and has an uncertain function. V was pared by 3 bases and J by 3 bases, with 17 bases between. The CDR3 runs 17 residues. Here the CDR3 reads CASSHPPSVLPNEKLFF. The CDR3 DNA reads as TGCGCCAGCAGTCACCCGCCCTCGGTTCTCCCTAATGAAAAACTGTTTTTT.

The chain combines TRBV30 with TRBJ2-3; 7 bases match TRBD2. The trim removed 3 bases at V and 6 bases at J, leaving 9 bases unmatched. CDR1 is GTSNPN, CDR2 SVGIG, per germline (reference sequence). The CDR3 has 14 amino acids. The DNA for the CDR3 is TGTGCCTGGAGGCGAGGGGCGGGGGAGGATACGCAGTATTTT. It yields the protein CAWRRGAGEDTQYF.

The V call is TRBV4-1, the J call TRBJ1-4; weak D call: TRBD1 (5 bases). Germline V gene lookup returns CDR1 MGHRA and CDR2 YSYEKL. Trimming shortened V by 1 base and J by 8 bases, and 14 bases separated the two germline ends. The CDR3 is 15 amino acids. The CDR3 sequence is CASSQGIGEDEKLFF. For the CDR3, the DNA is TGCGCCAGCAGCCAAGGGATAGGGGAGGACGAAAAACTGTTTTTT.

CDR3 protein: CASSNLPGRGVSDTQYF. In DNA form, the CDR3 reads TGTGCCAGCAGCAACCTCCCGGGCAGGGGAGTTTCAGATACGCAGTATTTT. This rearrangement joins TRBV28 to TRBJ2-3, with a possible D match to TRBD1 (6 bases). Trimming removed 6 bases from V and 4 bases from J, with 23 bases in between. CDR3 length equals 17 residues. CDR1 and CDR2 (germline): MDHEN, SYDVKM.

V is TRBV11-2 and J is TRBJ2-2; no clear D gene. With 8 bases removed from V and 4 bases from J, the gap between germline ends came to 14 bases. The length of the CDR3 is 14 residues. Germline V CDR1 and CDR2: SGHAT, FQNNGV. As DNA, the CDR3 is TGTGCCAGCGGACGGACGGAGTTCACCGGGGAGCTGTTTTTT. Translated: CASGRTEFTGELFF.

The chain employs TRBV28 and TRBJ2-2; TRBD2 is a possible D gene (5 bases). Trimming took 11 bases from V and 2 from J, leaving 15 bases between them. Germline V lookup: CDR1 MDHEN, CDR2 SYDVKM. CDR3 length: 14 residues. CDR3 bases: TGTGCCTCATTCAGCCGGGGAAACACCGGGGAGCTGTTTTTT. Translated, it gives CASFSRGNTGELFF.

V usage is TRBV5-6 and J usage is TRBJ2-1, with TRBD2 as a possible D gene (5 bases). Germline lookup yields CDR1 SGHDT and CDR2 YYEEEE. Deletions cut 4 bases from V and 2 bases from J, with 19 bases between. The CDR3 consists of 17 residues. CDR3 in DNA: TGTGCCAGCAGCCGTGCGCGAGGGAGTGGTGCCTACAATGAGCAGTTCTTC. Its translation is CASSRARGSGAYNEQFF.

V and J are TRBV10-2 and TRBJ1-1; TRBD1 might be the D (6 bases). CDR1 is WSHSY and CDR2 is SAAADI in the germline V gene. The ends were cut back, 6 bases at V and 1 base at J, with 12 bases in the middle. The CDR3 length is 14 residues. In DNA, the CDR3 is TGCGCCAGCAGCAGACAGGTGGGGAACACTGAAGCTTTCTTT. Residues: CASSRQVGNTEAFF.

The chain links TRBV14 to TRBJ2-7; D not resolved. The CDR3 is 15 residues long. V dropped 2 bases and J dropped 0 bases, with 11 bases sitting between them. Per the germline V gene, CDR1 is SGHDN and CDR2 is FVKESK. The CDR3 sequence: CASSQMHPGSYEQYF. The CDR3, as DNA: TGTGCCAGCAGCCAAATGCACCCGGGCTCCTACGAGCAGTACTTC. Using reference TRBV14 and TRBJ2-7 for the parts outside the CDR3, the full variable domain is EAGVTQFPSHSVIEKGQTVTLRCDPISGHDNLYWYRRVMGKEIKFLLHFVKESKQDESGMPNNRFLAERTGGTYSTLKVQPAELEDSGVYFCASSQMHPGSYEQYFGPGTRLTVT.

This clone is a singleton in its sample. Different DNA sequences within this sample yield the same CDR3. V and J are TRBV7-2 and TRBJ1-4; no reliable D call. CDR1 is SGHTA, CDR2 FQGNSA, per germline. V was trimmed by 0 bases and J by 5 bases, leaving 7 bases between them. The CDR3 has 14 residues. CDR3: CASSLAGNNEKLFF. The CDR3 DNA reads as TGTGCCAGCAGCTTAGCAGGGAACAATGAAAAACTGTTTTTT. The entire variable domain, with the rest obtained from reference TRBV7-2 and TRBJ1-4, is as follows: GAGVSQSPSNKVTEKGKDVELRCDPISGHTALYWYRQSLGQGLEFLIYFQGNSAPDKSGLPSDRFSAERTGGSVSTLTIQRTQQEDSAVYLCASSLAGNNEKLFFGSGTQLSVL.